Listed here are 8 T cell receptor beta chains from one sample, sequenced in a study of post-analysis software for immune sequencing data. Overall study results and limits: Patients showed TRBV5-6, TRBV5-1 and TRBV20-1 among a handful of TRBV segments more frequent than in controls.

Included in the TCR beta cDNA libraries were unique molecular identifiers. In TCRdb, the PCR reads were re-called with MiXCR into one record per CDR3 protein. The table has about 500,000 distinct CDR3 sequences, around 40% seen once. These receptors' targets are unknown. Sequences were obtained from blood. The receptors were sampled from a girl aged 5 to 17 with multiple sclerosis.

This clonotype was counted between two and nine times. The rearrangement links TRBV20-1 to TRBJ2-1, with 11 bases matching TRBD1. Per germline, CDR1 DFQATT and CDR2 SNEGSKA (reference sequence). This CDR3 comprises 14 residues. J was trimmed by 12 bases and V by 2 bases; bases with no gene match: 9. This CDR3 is CSARPGTGGVGQFF. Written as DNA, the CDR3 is TGCAGTGCTAGACCCGGGACAGGGGGAGTAGGGCAGTTCTTC.

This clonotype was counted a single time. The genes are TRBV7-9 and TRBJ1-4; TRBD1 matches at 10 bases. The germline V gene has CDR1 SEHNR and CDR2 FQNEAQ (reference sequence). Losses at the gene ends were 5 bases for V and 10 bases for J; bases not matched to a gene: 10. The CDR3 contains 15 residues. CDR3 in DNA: TGTGCCAGCAGCGGACTCGGGACAGGGGCGGCAAAACTGTTTTTT. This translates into CASSGLGTGAAKLFF.

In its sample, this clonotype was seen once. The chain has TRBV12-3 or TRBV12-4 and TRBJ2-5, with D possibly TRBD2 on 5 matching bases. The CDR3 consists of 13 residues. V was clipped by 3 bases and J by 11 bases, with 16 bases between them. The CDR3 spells CASSFMWLWEQYF. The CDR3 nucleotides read TGTGCCAGCAGTTTTATGTGGTTGTGGGAGCAGTACTTC.

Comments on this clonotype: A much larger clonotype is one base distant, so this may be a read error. The CDR3, as DNA: TGTGCCAGCAGTCCACATGGGATTTCACAAGAGACCCAGTTCTTC. Translated, it gives CASSPHGISQETQFF. The chain carries TRBV6-5 and TRBJ2-1; D uncertain. Germline CDR1 and CDR2: MNHEY and SVGAGI. The CDR3 extends over 15 amino acids. Trimming shortened V by 5 bases and J by 13 bases, and 24 bases separated the two germline ends.

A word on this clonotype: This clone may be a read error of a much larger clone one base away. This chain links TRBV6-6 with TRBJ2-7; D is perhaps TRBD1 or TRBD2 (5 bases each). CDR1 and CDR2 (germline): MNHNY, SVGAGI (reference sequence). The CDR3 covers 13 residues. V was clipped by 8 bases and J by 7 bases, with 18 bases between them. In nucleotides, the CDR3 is TGTGCCAGCCGGGACCGCCTCGTGGATGAGCAGTACTTC. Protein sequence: CASRDRLVDEQYF.

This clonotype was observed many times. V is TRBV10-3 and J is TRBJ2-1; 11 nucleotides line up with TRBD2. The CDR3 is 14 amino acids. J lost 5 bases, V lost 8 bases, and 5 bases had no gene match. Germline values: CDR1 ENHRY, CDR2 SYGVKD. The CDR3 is CAIATSGKDNEQFF. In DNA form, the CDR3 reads TGTGCCATCGCGACTAGCGGGAAGGACAATGAGCAGTTCTTC.

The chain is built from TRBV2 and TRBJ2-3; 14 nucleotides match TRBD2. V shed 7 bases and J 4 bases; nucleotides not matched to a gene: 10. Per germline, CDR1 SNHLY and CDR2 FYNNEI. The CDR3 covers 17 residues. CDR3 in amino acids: CASMLPGLAGEADTQYF. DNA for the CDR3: TGTGCCAGCATGCTACCGGGACTAGCGGGAGAGGCAGATACGCAGTATTTT.

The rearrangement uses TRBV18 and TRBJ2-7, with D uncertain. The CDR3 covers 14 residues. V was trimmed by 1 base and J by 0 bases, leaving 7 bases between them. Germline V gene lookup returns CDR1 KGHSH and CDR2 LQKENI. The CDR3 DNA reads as TGTGCCAGCTCACCACAGGAATTCTCCTACGAGCAGTACTTC. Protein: CASSPQEFSYEQYF.